One and the same sample provided the 20 T cell receptor beta chains below, sequenced in a study of cytomegalovirus exposure and HLA in healthy donors. The study ran its PCR with 60 Vbeta and 13 Jbeta primers. Some clones are missing from TCRdb's copy, which holds only in-frame ones; the method was immunoSEQ multiplex PCR. The sample lists 200,000 to 250,000 clones, approximately 80% occurring once. The sample comprised PBMCs. Every receptor here comes from a girl under 18 in good health and CMV-seronegative.

This chain uses TRBV5-1 with TRBJ1-3; no firm D call. Trimming removed 5 bases at V and 0 bases at J, with 18 bases between. Germline assignment: CDR1 SGHRS and CDR2 YFSETQ. The CDR3 consists of 17 residues. The CDR3 DNA reads as TGCGCCAGCAGACCGGTTCCGACTTCGAGCTCTGGAAACACCATATATTTT. Its protein is CASRPVPTSSSGNTIYF.

There are a few counts of this clone. The rearrangement joins TRBV6-1 to TRBJ1-5; possibly TRBD1 for D (5 bases). The CDR3 is 13 amino acids. CDR1 MNHNS and CDR2 SASEGT come from the germline V gene. The V and J ends lost 3 bases and 6 bases respectively, with 9 bases between them. This CDR3 is CASSDGGSQPQHF. As DNA, the CDR3 is TGTGCCAGCAGTGATGGGGGGTCTCAGCCCCAGCATTTT.

The chain joins TRBV28 to TRBJ1-2; 7 positions agree with TRBD1. V lost 6 bases, J lost 4 bases, and 5 bases stayed unmatched. CDR1 and CDR2 from the germline V gene are MDHEN and SYDVKM. The length of the CDR3 is 13 residues. CDR3 in amino acids: CASSRTGVYGYTF. The CDR3, as DNA: TGTGCCAGCAGCCGCACAGGGGTCTATGGCTACACCTTC.

The chain uses TRBV18 and TRBJ2-3; 8 nucleotides align to TRBD2. Trimming at V came to 3 bases and at J to 2 bases, leaving 13 bases not matched to a gene. Germline CDR1 is KGHSH and CDR2 is LQKENI. The CDR3 contains 18 residues. CDR3 region: CASSPLAGIGVNTDTQYF. DNA for the CDR3: TGTGCCAGCTCACCGTTAGCGGGGATAGGGGTGAACACAGATACGCAGTATTTT.

The rearrangement links TRBV19 to TRBJ1-2; the D gene is possibly TRBD1 (5 bases). The V gene lost 6 bases and the J gene lost 3 bases, with 17 bases spanning the gap. Looked up from germline, CDR1 is LNHDA and CDR2 is SQIVND (reference sequence). The CDR3 has 15 amino acids. The CDR3 here is CASRPLEGQYYGYTF. The CDR3 DNA sequence: TGTGCCAGTAGACCCTTGGAGGGGCAATACTATGGCTACACCTTC.

This chain connects TRBV21-1 to TRBJ1-2; the table names TRBD1, a call not compared with the DNA. TRBV21-1 is flagged as a pseudogene. CDR3 length: 16 residues. CDR3 amino acids: CASSKEGQGAPHGYTF. CDR3 DNA sequence: TGTGCCAGCAGCAAAGAGGGACAGGGGGCGCCCCATGGCTACACCTTC.

The V and J genes are TRBV15 and TRBJ1-5; D is unresolved. The CDR3 sequence is 17 residues long. Germline V gene lookup returns CDR1 LNHNV and CDR2 YYDKDF (reference sequence). V was pared by 0 bases and J by 0 bases, with 12 bases between. In nucleotides, the CDR3 is TGTGCCACCAGCAGAGATAAGGAGTTCTATAGCAATCAGCCCCAGCATTTT. Its translation is CATSRDKEFYSNQPQHF.

J is TRBJ2-7 and V is TRBV11-2; D unresolved. Trimming took 1 base from V and 2 from J, leaving 9 bases between them. CDR3 length: 14 amino acids. Germline values: CDR1 SGHAT, CDR2 FQNNGV. The CDR3 DNA is TGTGCCAGCAGCTTAGGTACAGCCACCTACGAGCAGTACTTC. Protein sequence: CASSLGTATYEQYF. Full variable domain (missing parts from reference TRBV11-2 and TRBJ2-7): EAGVAQSPRYKIIEKRQSVAFWCNPISGHATLYWYQQILGQGPKLLIQFQNNGVVDDSQLPKDRFSAERLKGVDSTLKIQPAKLEDSAVYLCASSLGTATYEQYFGPGTRLTVT.

V usage is TRBV10-3 and J usage is TRBJ1-1; perhaps TRBD1 as D (6 bases). CDR3 length equals 18 residues. The V end was cut by 4 bases, the J end by 0 bases, with 21 bases between. The V gene's germline CDR1 is ENHRY and CDR2 SYGVKD. The CDR3 DNA reads TGTGCCATCAGTGCGGAAGGGGGACGGCTTACAATGAACACTGAAGCTTTCTTT. This translates into CAISAEGGRLTMNTEAFF.

This clone has only a few counts. The V call is TRBV4-2, the J call TRBJ1-2, with TRBD1 identical over 7 bases. The germline V gene encodes CDR1 LGHNA and CDR2 YNFKEQ. The CDR3 contains 15 residues. The J segment lost 6 bases and the V segment lost 0 bases, leaving 7 bases of the junction unmatched. CDR3 residues: CASSQDPGQTNGYTF. The CDR3 DNA reads as TGTGCCAGCAGCCAAGACCCGGGACAGACGAATGGCTACACCTTC.

This rearrangement joins TRBV10-3 to TRBJ2-3, with 12 bases that match TRBD2. CDR1 and CDR2 from the germline V gene are ENHRY and SYGVKD. The CDR3 covers 15 residues. V trimming: 6 bases; J trimming: 3 bases; junction bases outside the gene matches: 4. The CDR3 nucleotides are TGTGCCATCAGCAAGGGACTAGCGGGTACAGATACGCAGTATTTT. It translates to CAISKGLAGTDTQYF.

J is TRBJ1-1 and V is TRBV7-9, with 9 nucleotides matching TRBD1. The junction had 8 bases not matched to a gene; V was cut back by 5 bases and J by 4 bases. CDR1 and CDR2 (germline): SEHNR, FQNEAQ (reference sequence). The CDR3 covers 15 residues. This CDR3 is CASSQGQGIGTEAFF. CDR3 nucleotide sequence: TGTGCCAGCAGCCAGGGACAGGGTATCGGCACTGAAGCTTTCTTT.

The rearrangement uses TRBV18 and TRBJ1-1; 7 bases match TRBD1. Germline values: CDR1 KGHSH, CDR2 LQKENI. The CDR3 loop spans 17 amino acids. Trimming cost V 1 base and J 7 bases; bases outside gene matches: 15. The CDR3 bases are TGTGCCAGCTCACCACGTCTTGTAACGACAGGGCTGGATGAAGCTTTCTTT. This gives the protein CASSPRLVTTGLDEAFF.

This clone was recorded many times. The chain is built from TRBV5-1 and TRBJ1-2; a weak D match, TRBD1 (6 bases). From germline, CDR1 is SGHRS and CDR2 YFSETQ. Between the trimmed V and J ends, which lost 0 bases and 7 bases, there was a span of 10 bases. The CDR3 spans 13 residues. CDR3 amino acids: CASSLAGVGGYTF. The CDR3 nucleotides are TGCGCCAGCAGCTTGGCAGGGGTCGGTGGCTACACCTTC.

The rearrangement joins TRBV15 to TRBJ2-2, with D perhaps TRBD1 (7 bases). V was clipped by 9 bases and J by 1 base, with 12 bases between them. The CDR3 loop spans 14 amino acids. Germline CDR1 LNHNV, CDR2 YYDKDF (reference sequence). In nucleotides, the CDR3 is TGTGCCACGGAGGGGGCTAAGAACACCGGGGAGCTGTTTTTT. Its protein is CATEGAKNTGELFF.

This clone appeared a few times. J is TRBJ1-5 and V is TRBV18, with 10 bases aligning to TRBD1. The CDR3 consists of 14 residues. CDR1 is KGHSH, CDR2 LQKENI, per germline. Trimming took 5 bases from V and 7 from J; bases not matched to a gene: 5. CDR3 protein: CASSATGGRQPQHF. The CDR3 region has the DNA TGTGCCAGCTCAGCGACAGGGGGCAGGCAGCCCCAGCATTTT.

V is TRBV27 and J is TRBJ1-1; possible D gene TRBD1, 6 bases. This CDR3 contains 15 residues. The germline CDR1 and CDR2 sequences are MNHEY and SMNVEV (reference sequence). Between the trimmed V and J ends, which lost 6 bases and 1 base, there was a span of 15 bases. The CDR3 region has the DNA TGTGCCAGCAGCCTAAGGGGACAACAGAACACTGAAGCTTTCTTT. Protein product: CASSLRGQQNTEAFF.

The chain combines TRBV30 with TRBJ2-1, with 8 bases that match TRBD2. This CDR3 is 15 amino acids long. The germline V gene encodes CDR1 GTSNPN and CDR2 SVGIG (reference sequence). After removal of 2 bases from V and 8 bases from J, the junction contained 11 bases not matched to a gene. CDR3 in amino acids: CAWSLGGRPFDEQFF. Written as DNA, the CDR3 is TGTGCCTGGAGTTTAGGCGGGAGGCCCTTCGATGAGCAGTTCTTC.

The rearrangement links TRBV10-3 to TRBJ2-2; 13 bases line up with TRBD2. The trim removed 8 bases at V and 5 bases at J, leaving 11 bases unmatched. The CDR3 covers 17 residues. CDR1 is ENHRY and CDR2 is SYGVKD in the germline V gene. CDR3 sequence: CAIAGTSGTRGTGELFF. DNA for the CDR3: TGTGCCATCGCCGGGACTAGCGGGACCCGTGGAACCGGGGAGCTGTTTTTT.

The chain links TRBV6-5 to TRBJ1-2, with TRBD1 identical over 7 bases. CDR1 is MNHEY and CDR2 is SVGAGI in the germline V gene. The CDR3 has 15 residues. The J segment lost 0 bases and the V segment lost 6 bases, leaving 7 bases of the junction unmatched. The CDR3 nucleotides read TGTGCCAGCAGGCCAGACAGGGAAGCTAACTATGGCTACACCTTC. Translation gives CASRPDREANYGYTF.